This T cell receptor (beta chain) appears in the sequencing data of a study of blood T cell repertoires in COVID-19. With 5 bases removed from V and 7 bases from J, the gap between germline ends came to 11 bases. This CDR3 region has 13 residues. The germline CDR1 and CDR2 sequences are LNHNV and YYDKDF (reference sequence). Per the study methods: How many nucleated cells were present was estimated from reference gene primer amplification. Some clones are missing from TCRdb's copy, which holds only in-frame ones; the method was immunoSEQ multiplex PCR. The V and J calls and clone size are taken from that table; D and trimming were inferred from the DNA. The table lists tens of thousands of clones, 65% to 70% of them singletons.

The material sequenced was peripheral blood. This receptor was taken from a human donor in a cohort sampled during active COVID-19. This chain connects TRBV15 to TRBJ1-4; weak D call: TRBD1 (6 bases). The CDR3 region has the DNA TGTGCCACCAGCGGGGGCTCTGGTGAAAAACTGTTTTTT. It yields the protein CATSGGSGEKLFF.